This paragraph covers one T cell receptor beta chain sequence. Its antigen remains unknown. The data derive from a study of T cells after yellow fever vaccination. The TCR cDNA carried a universal primer site and UMIs from 5'RACE template switching. TCRdb used MiXCR to reprocess the 5' RACE reads, holding one entry per CDR3 protein. The sample contains 300,000 to 400,000 distinct CDR3 sequences, roughly 8.7% of which appear only once. General study points: At under 97% for CD4 and about 87% for CD8, most primary-vaccination clones showed up again after the booster.

Germline loops: CDR1 MNHNS, CDR2 SASEGT. This CDR3 has 14 residues. The ends lost 6 bases at V and 5 bases at J; junction bases unmatched: 8. This sequence was found in a young man who received the YFV17D yellow fever vaccine. This rearrangement joins TRBV6-1 to TRBJ2-3, with 7 bases matching TRBD2. The material was PBMCs, obtained on the day of the first yellow fever vaccination. The CDR3 DNA follows: TGTGCCAGCAGCGCTAGACGGGGGGTAGATACGCAGTATTTT. Translation gives CASSARRGVDTQYF.